Shown below are 11 T cell receptor beta chains from a single sample sequenced in a study of OX40 agonist ivuxolimab in advanced cancers. The assay was immunoSEQ multiplex PCR, and TCRdb's table has in-frame clones only and misses some. The sample contains tens of thousands of clones, around 89% of which appear only once. Sequenced here: CD4+ or CD8+ T cells sorted from blood, sampled in a trial of the OX40 agonist ivuxolimab. The origin of the receptors is an adult with an advanced solid tumor such as melanoma, head and neck, liver or kidney cancer.

V gene TRBV5-6 combines with J gene TRBJ2-7, with 8 bases matching TRBD1. CDR3 size: 13 residues. After removal of 7 bases from V and 2 bases from J, the junction contained 5 bases not matched to a gene. Looked up from germline, CDR1 is SGHDT and CDR2 is YYEEEE. The CDR3 DNA reads TGTGCCAGCCAGGGGACAGGAGCCTACGAGCAGTACTTC. It translates to CASQGTGAYEQYF.

This clone was seen a few times. The rearrangement links TRBV27 to TRBJ2-5; 7 bases match TRBD2. The CDR3 sequence is 16 residues long. Trimming took 1 base from V and 2 from J; bases not matched to a gene: 7. Looked up from germline, CDR1 is MNHEY and CDR2 is SMNVEV (reference sequence). Here the CDR3 reads CASSLFAGVVQETQYF. The CDR3 nucleotides are TGTGCCAGCAGTTTATTCGCGGGAGTTGTGCAAGAGACCCAGTACTTC.

The chain uses TRBV11-2 and TRBJ2-1; TRBD2 aligns across 10 bases. CDR3 size: 16 residues. Trimming took 4 bases from V and 0 from J; bases not matched to a gene: 3. Per the germline V gene, CDR1 is SGHAT and CDR2 is FQNNGV. CDR3 loop: CASSSPSGSSYNEQFF. The CDR3 DNA is TGTGCCAGCAGCTCCCCTAGCGGGAGCTCCTACAATGAGCAGTTCTTC.

The rearrangement joins TRBV7-9 to TRBJ2-5; 10 bases align to TRBD1. The CDR3 extends over 15 amino acids. With 5 bases clipped from V and 5 bases from J, the junction kept 8 bases outside the gene matches. The germline gives CDR1 SEHNR, CDR2 FQNEAQ (reference sequence). The CDR3 sequence is CASSPRTGGVETQYF. CDR3 in DNA: TGTGCCAGCAGCCCACGGACAGGGGGGGTGGAGACCCAGTACTTC.

By share of the sample, this clone is large. The chain combines TRBV7-8 with TRBJ1-5, with 9 bases identical to TRBD1. The CDR3 covers 15 residues. The germline CDR1 and CDR2 sequences are SGHVS and FQNEAQ. Trimming at V came to 5 bases and at J to 1 base, leaving 3 bases not matched to a gene. CDR3 loop: CASSLGTGSNQPQHF. The CDR3 DNA reads TGTGCCAGCAGCCTAGGGACAGGGAGCAATCAGCCCCAGCATTTT.

This chain links TRBV7-9 with TRBJ2-7, with D perhaps TRBD2 (6 bases). The CDR3 contains 15 residues. The germline V gene encodes CDR1 SEHNR and CDR2 FQNEAQ (reference sequence). Trimming cost V 1 base and J 7 bases, with 17 bases left between them. The CDR3 DNA reads TGTGCCAGCAGCTTAGGTGGCGACGGGGACTGGGAGCAGTACTTC. It translates to CASSLGGDGDWEQYF.

The CDR3 DNA reads as TGTGCCAGCAGCTTAAATGACGAGCAGTACTTC. It specifies CASSLNDEQYF. The genes are TRBV7-8 and TRBJ2-7, with D uncertain. V dropped 2 bases and J dropped 5 bases, with 4 bases sitting between them. The CDR3 sequence is 11 residues long. Germline CDR1 reads SGHVS; CDR2 reads FQNEAQ.

To note about this clone: This same CDR3 is encoded by further DNA sequences in the sample. CDR3 sequence (DNA): TGTGCCAGCAGCGTAGAAGGGGGGGCAGATACGCAGTATTTT. As protein: CASSVEGGADTQYF. The chain combines TRBV9 with TRBJ2-3; D perhaps matches TRBD2 (7 bases). The CDR3 covers 14 residues. V was trimmed by 0 bases and J by 4 bases, leaving 9 bases between them. CDR1 SGDLS and CDR2 YYNGEE come from the germline V gene.

Only one count was recorded for this clone. CDR3 loop: CASSIDPRWGGNTEAFF. CDR3 DNA: TGTGCCAGTAGTATAGACCCCCGTTGGGGGGGGAACACTGAAGCTTTCTTT. The chain carries TRBV19 and TRBJ1-1; weak D call: TRBD1 (5 bases). V lost 0 bases to trimming and J lost 1 base, with 15 bases between them. The CDR3 consists of 17 residues. The germline gives CDR1 LNHDA, CDR2 SQIVND (reference sequence).

The chain links TRBV9 to TRBJ2-7; D possibly uses TRBD1 or TRBD2 (6 bases each). CDR3 length: 14 residues. V dropped 0 bases and J dropped 3 bases, with 10 bases sitting between them. Germline CDR1 reads SGDLS; CDR2 reads YYNGEE. The chain's CDR3 is CASSVGGAGYEQYF. CDR3 coding DNA: TGTGCCAGCAGCGTAGGGGGGGCGGGCTACGAGCAGTACTTC.

This chain joins TRBV25-1 and TRBJ1-2, with 7 bases that match TRBD1. J gave up 8 bases and V 1 base, and 10 bases lay outside the gene matches. The germline gives CDR1 MGHDK, CDR2 SYGVNS. The CDR3 spans 15 residues. CDR3: CASSELGDSLRGYTF. CDR3 nucleotide sequence: TGTGCCAGCAGTGAATTGGGGGACAGCCTGAGGGGCTACACCTTC.